The 2 T cell receptor beta chains below were found in one sample sequenced in a study of blood T cell repertoires in COVID-19. Generated by immunoSEQ multiplex PCR, the TCRdb table keeps only in-frame clones and is missing some. The repertoire includes about 130,000 clones, approximately 84% of them detected once, and 12% sits in the top ten. The specimen was peripheral blood. The receptors were gathered from a woman in her twenties or thirties who had recovered from COVID-19.

This chain links TRBV28 with TRBJ2-5; TRBD1 might be the D (6 bases). Trimming shortened V by 5 bases and J by 4 bases, and 20 bases separated the two germline ends. The germline V gene encodes CDR1 MDHEN and CDR2 SYDVKM. The CDR3 is 16 residues long. The DNA of the CDR3 is TGTGCCAGCAGTGTTGCCCTCCCAGGGGAATTAGAGACCCAGTACTTC. Translation gives CASSVALPGELETQYF.

The genes are TRBV18 and TRBJ2-5; 14 bases are a match to TRBD2. Germline values: CDR1 KGHSH, CDR2 LQKENI. Unmatched junction bases numbered 5, after V lost 0 bases and J lost 5 bases. This CDR3 comprises 17 residues. The CDR3: CASSPPGLAGGWETQYF. CDR3 in DNA: TGTGCCAGCTCACCACCCGGACTAGCGGGAGGTTGGGAGACCCAGTACTTC.